This TCR beta chain emerged from a study of shared clonotypes between healthy human individuals. Recent acute infections and vaccinations were absent in the healthy HIV-negative adult donors. Execution of the assay was at deep level. Profiled with immunoSEQ multiplex PCR; TCRdb holds only in-frame clones, not every one. The data contain around 1,000,000 clones, approximately 80% of them singletons. With 0 bases removed from V and 4 bases from J, the gap between germline ends came to 11 bases. Germline lookup yields CDR1 SGDLS and CDR2 YYNGEE. This CDR3 comprises 15 residues. About this clone: This specimen includes other DNA sequences encoding the same CDR3.

The chain uses TRBV9 and TRBJ2-1, with D perhaps assigned TRBD1 or TRBD2 (5 bases each). Sample: memory CD4+ T cells from PBMCs. The subset is: CD45RA-negative fraction. This TCR derives from a man aged 18-30 years in good health. Some clones in this sample may be carry-over from other donors' samples. The CDR3: CASSVGGATYNEQFF. CDR3 DNA sequence: TGTGCCAGCAGCGTAGGAGGGGCGACGTACAATGAGCAGTTCTTC.